Included here is one T cell receptor beta chain sequence, with context. The antigen remains undetermined. The source of the sample is a study of Ad26.COV2.S vaccination and SARS-CoV-2 variants. Study conclusions and caveats: Recipients of either vaccine or placebo displayed similar breadth of non-spike TCRs. Greater spike-specific TCR breadth was seen in vaccine recipients than in placebo recipients. Estimates derived from TCR breadth and depth analyses may have underestimated total T cell responses.

Sequencing was performed with immunoSEQ multiplex PCR; in TCRdb, only in-frame clones are kept and a portion is missing. The sample lists about 180,000 clones, 70% to 90% occurring once. The germline V gene encodes CDR1 LNHDA and CDR2 SQIVND (reference sequence). This CDR3 is built from 16 residues. Trimming removed 6 bases from V and 0 bases from J; junction bases left unmatched: 10. This chain connects TRBV19 to TRBJ1-2, with 7 bases lining up with TRBD1. The sample was peripheral blood, taken after recovery from COVID-19. The TCR sequence derives from a human donor who had recovered from COVID-19. The CDR3 DNA follows: TGTGCCAGTAGCCGCACGGACAGGACTTCTAACTATGGCTACACCTTC. Residues: CASSRTDRTSNYGYTF.